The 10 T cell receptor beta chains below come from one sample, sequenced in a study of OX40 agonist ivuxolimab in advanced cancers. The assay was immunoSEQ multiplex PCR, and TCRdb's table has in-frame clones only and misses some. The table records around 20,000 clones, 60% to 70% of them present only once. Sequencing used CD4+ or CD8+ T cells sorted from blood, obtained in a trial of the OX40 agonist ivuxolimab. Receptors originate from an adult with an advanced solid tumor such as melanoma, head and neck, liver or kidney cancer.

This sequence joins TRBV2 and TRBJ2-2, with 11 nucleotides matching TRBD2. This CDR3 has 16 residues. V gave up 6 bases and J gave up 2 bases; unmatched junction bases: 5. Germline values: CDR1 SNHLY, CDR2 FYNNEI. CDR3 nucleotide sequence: TGTGCCAGCAGCGAGGGACTAGCGGCCAACACCGGGGAGCTGTTTTTT. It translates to CASSEGLAANTGELFF.

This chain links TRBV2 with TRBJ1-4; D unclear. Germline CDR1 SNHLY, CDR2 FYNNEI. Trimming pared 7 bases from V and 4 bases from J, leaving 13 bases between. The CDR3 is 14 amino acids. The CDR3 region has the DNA TGTGCCAGCATAGGGAAGACGGATAATGAAAAACTGTTTTTT. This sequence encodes CASIGKTDNEKLFF.

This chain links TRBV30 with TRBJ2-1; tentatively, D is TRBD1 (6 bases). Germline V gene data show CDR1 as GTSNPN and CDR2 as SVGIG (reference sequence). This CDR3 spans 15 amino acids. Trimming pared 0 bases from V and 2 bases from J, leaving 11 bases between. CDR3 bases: TGTGCCTGGAGTGTATGGACAGAGGCCTACAATGAGCAGTTCTTC. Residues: CAWSVWTEAYNEQFF.

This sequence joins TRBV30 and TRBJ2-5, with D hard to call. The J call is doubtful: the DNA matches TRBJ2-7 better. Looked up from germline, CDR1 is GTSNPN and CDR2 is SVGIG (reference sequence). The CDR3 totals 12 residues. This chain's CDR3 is CAWSVGVYEQYF. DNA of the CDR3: TGTGCCTGGAGTGTTGGAGTCTACGAGCAGTACTTC.

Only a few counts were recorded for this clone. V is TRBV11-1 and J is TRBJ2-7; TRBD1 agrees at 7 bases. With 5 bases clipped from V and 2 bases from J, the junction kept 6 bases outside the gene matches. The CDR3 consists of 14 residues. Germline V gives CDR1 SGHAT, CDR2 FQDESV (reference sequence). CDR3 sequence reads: CASSQSTGAYEQYF. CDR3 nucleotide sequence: TGTGCCAGCAGCCAATCCACAGGGGCCTACGAGCAGTACTTC.

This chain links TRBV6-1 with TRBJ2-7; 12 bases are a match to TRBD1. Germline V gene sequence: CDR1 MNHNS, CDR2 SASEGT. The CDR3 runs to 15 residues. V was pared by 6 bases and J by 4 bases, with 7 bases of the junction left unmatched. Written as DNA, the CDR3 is TGTGCCAGCAGCGCCGGGACAGGGGGCTGGTACGAGCAGTACTTC. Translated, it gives CASSAGTGGWYEQYF.

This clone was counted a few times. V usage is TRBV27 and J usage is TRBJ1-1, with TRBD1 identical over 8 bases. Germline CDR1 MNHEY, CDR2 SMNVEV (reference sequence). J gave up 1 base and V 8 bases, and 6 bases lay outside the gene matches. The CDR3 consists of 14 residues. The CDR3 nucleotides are TGTGCCAGCCCCAGGGGGCCTGGGAACACTGAAGCTTTCTTT. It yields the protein CASPRGPGNTEAFF.

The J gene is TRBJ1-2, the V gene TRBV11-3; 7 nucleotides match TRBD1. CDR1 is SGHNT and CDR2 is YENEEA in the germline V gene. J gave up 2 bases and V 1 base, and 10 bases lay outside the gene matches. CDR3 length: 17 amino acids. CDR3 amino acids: CASSLAEGAVPNYGYTF. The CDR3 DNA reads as TGTGCCAGCAGCTTAGCGGAGGGGGCCGTCCCGAACTATGGCTACACCTTC.

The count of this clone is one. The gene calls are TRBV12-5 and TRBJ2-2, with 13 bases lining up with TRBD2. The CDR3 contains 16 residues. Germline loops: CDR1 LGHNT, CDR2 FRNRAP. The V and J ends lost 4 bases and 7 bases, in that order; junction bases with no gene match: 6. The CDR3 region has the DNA TGTGCTAGTGGTTCTACGACTAGCGGGAGGATCGGGGAGCTGTTTTTT. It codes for CASGSTTSGRIGELFF.

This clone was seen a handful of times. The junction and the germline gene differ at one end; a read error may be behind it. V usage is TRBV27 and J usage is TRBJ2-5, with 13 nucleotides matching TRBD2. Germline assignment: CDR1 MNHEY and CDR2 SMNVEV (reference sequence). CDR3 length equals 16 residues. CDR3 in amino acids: CASSVSGTSGTETQYF. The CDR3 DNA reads TGTGCCAGCAGTGTATCCGGGACTAGCGGGACTGAGACCCAGTACTTC.